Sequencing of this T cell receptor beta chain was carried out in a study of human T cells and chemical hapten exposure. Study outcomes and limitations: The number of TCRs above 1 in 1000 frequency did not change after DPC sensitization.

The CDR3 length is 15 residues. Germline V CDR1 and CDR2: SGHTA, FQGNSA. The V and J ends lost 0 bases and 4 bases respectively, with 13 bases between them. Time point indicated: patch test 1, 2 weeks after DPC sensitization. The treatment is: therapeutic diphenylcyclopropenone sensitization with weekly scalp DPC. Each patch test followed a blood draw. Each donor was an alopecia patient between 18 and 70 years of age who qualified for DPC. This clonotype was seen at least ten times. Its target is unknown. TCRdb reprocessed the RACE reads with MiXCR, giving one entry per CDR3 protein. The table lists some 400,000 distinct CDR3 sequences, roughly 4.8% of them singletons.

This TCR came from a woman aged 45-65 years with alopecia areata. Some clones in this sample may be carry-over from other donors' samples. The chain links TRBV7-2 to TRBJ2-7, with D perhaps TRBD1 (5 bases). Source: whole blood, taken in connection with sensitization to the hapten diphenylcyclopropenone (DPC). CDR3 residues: CASSLASGQGYEQYF. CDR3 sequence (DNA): TGTGCCAGCAGCTTAGCGTCCGGCCAGGGTTACGAGCAGTACTTC.